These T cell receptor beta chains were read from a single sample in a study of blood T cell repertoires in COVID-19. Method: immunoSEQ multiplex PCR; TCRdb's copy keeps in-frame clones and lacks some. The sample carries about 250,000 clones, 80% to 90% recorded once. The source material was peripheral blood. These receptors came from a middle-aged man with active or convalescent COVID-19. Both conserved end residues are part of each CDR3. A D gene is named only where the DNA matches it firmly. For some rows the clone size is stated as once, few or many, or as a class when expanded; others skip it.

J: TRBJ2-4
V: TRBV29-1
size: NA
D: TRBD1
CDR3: CSVDEGAQNIQYF
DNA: TGCAGCGTTGATGAGGGGGCCCAAAACATTCAGTACTTC

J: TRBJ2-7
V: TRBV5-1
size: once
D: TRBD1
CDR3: CASSFDRGQSYEQYF
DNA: TGCGCCAGCAGCTTCGACAGGGGGCAATCCTACGAGCAGTACTTC

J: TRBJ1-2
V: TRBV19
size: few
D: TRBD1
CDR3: CASSMFDRAKGYTF
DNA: TGTGCCAGTAGTATGTTCGACAGGGCGAAAGGCTACACCTTC

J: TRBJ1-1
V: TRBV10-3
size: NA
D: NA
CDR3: CAIGRTRDTEAFF
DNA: TGTGCCATCGGAAGGACAAGGGACACTGAAGCTTTCTTT

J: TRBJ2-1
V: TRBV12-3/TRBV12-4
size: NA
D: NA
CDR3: CASSSTDSFQFF
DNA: TGTGCCAGCAGTTCCACTGACAGTTTTCAGTTCTTC

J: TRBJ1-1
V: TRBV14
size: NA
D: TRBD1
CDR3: CASSQDGPGQGEAFF
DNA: TGTGCCAGCAGCCAAGATGGCCCGGGACAGGGGGAAGCTTTCTTT

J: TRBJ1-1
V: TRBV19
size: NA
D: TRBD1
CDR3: CASKPDRWGNEAFF
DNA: TGTGCCAGCAAACCGGACAGGTGGGGGAATGAAGCTTTCTTT

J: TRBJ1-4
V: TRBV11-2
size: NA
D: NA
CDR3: CASSTNRGGGEKLFF
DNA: TGTGCCAGCAGCACCAATAGGGGCGGAGGGGAAAAACTGTTTTTT

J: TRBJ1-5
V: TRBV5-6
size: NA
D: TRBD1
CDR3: CASSADRGTRQPQHF
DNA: TGTGCCAGCAGCGCGGACAGGGGAACAAGGCAGCCCCAGCATTTT

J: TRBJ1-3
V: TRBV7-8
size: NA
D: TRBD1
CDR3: CASSLGGQGTIYF
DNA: TGTGCCAGCAGCTTAGGGGGACAGGGAACCATATATTTT

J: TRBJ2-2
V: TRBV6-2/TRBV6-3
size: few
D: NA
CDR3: CASSLEAGELFF
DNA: TGTGCCAGCAGTTTAGAGGCAGGGGAGCTGTTTTTT

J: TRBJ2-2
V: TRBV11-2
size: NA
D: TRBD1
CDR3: CASSWGTGKGTGELFF
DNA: TGTGCCAGCAGCTGGGGGACAGGGAAGGGAACCGGGGAGCTGTTTTTT

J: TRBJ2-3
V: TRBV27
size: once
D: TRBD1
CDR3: CASSSIRTGGSTDTQYF
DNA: TGTGCCAGCAGTTCAATACGGACAGGGGGCTCAACGGATACGCAGTATTTT

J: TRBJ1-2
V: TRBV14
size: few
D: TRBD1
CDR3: CASSPGQGPYGYTF
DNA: TGTGCCAGCAGCCCGGGACAGGGACCCTATGGCTACACCTTC

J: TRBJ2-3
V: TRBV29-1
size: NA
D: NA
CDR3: CSGGSDSTDTQYF
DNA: TGCAGCGGGGGGAGCGACTCGACAGATACGCAGTATTTT

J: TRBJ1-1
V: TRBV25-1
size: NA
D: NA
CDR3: CASRGPGGLNTEAFF
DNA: TGTGCCAGCAGGGGGCCAGGCGGTTTGAACACTGAAGCTTTCTTT

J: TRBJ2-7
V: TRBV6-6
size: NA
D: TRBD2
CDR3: CASWESGENYEQYF
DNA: TGTGCCAGCTGGGAAAGCGGGGAGAACTACGAGCAGTACTTC

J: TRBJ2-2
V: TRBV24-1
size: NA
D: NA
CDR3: CATSLNRDTGELFF
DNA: TGTGCCACCAGTTTAAACAGGGACACCGGGGAGCTGTTTTTT

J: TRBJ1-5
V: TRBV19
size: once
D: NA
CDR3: CASSIDPAKSSFNQPQHF
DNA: TGTGCCAGTAGTATAGACCCCGCGAAATCTTCATTCAATCAGCCCCAGCATTTT

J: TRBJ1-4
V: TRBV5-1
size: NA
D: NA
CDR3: CASSLTQQGREKLFF
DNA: TGCGCCAGCAGCTTGACGCAACAGGGTAGAGAAAAACTGTTTTTT

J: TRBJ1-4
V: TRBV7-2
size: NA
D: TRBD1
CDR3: CASSLVAGQINEKLFF
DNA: TGTGCCAGCAGCTTAGTTGCGGGACAGATTAATGAAAAACTGTTTTTT

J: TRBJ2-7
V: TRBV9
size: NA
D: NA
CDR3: CASSPHPDNDYEQYF
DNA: TGTGCCAGCAGCCCCCATCCGGACAACGACTACGAGCAGTACTTC

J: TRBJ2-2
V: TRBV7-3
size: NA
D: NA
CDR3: CASTIANTGELFF
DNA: TGTGCCAGCACAATAGCGAACACCGGGGAGCTGTTTTTT

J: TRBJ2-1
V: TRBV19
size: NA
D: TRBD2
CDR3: CASSIVAGGEQFF
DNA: TGTGCCAGTAGTATCGTCGCGGGGGGTGAGCAGTTCTTC

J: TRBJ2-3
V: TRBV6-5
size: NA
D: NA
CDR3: CASSYSSSTDTQYF
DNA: TGTGCCAGCAGTTACTCGAGCAGCACAGATACGCAGTATTTT

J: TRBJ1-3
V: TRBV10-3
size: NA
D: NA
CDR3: CAITVREDGNTIYF
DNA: TGTGCCATCACCGTGAGGGAGGACGGAAACACCATATATTTT

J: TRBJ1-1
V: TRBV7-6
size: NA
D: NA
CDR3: CASSLGHPNTEAFF
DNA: TGTGCCAGCAGCTTAGGACACCCGAACACTGAAGCTTTCTTT

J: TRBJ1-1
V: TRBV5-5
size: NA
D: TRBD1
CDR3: CASSWGWDRPNTEAFF
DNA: TGTGCCAGCAGCTGGGGATGGGACAGACCGAACACTGAAGCTTTCTTT